This T cell receptor (beta chain) is drawn from a study of cytomegalovirus exposure and HLA in healthy donors. PCR primers comprised 60 Vbeta and 13 Jbeta primers. TCRdb's copy holds only in-frame clones and misses some; the assay was immunoSEQ multiplex PCR. The sample holds roughly 140,000 clones; around 73% are singletons and the top ten take 2.5% to 3%. The table lists this clone with a few counts. Specimen: PBMCs. The sequence was obtained from a female donor in good health and CMV-seronegative.

The CDR3 DNA is TGTGCCAGCAGCTTAATCGGGGGAGGCCGGGGCAATGAGCAGTTCTTC. It yields the protein CASSLIGGGRGNEQFF. V and J are TRBV7-3 and TRBJ2-1; D possibly corresponds to TRBD2 (6 bases). Between the trimmed V and J ends, which lost 1 base and 6 bases, there was a span of 16 bases. CDR3 length: 16 amino acids. Germline V gene data show CDR1 as SGHTA and CDR2 as FQGTGA.